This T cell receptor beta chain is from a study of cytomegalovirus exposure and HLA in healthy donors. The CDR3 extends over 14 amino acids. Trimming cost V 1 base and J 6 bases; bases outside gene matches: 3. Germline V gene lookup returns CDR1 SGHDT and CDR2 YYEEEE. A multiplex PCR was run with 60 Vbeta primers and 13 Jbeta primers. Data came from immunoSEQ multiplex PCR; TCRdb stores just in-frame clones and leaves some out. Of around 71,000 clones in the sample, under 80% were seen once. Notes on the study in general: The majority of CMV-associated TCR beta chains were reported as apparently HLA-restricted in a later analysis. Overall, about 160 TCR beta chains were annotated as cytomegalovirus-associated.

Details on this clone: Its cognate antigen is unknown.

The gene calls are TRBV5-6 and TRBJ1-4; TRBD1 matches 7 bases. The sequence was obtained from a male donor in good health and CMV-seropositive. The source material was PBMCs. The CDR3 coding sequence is TGTGCCAGCAGCTTGCAGGGGGTACATGAAAAACTGTTTTTT. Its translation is CASSLQGVHEKLFF.